This T cell receptor (beta chain) was sequenced in a study of brain metastases from non-small cell lung cancer. This CDR3 contains 17 residues. Trimming pared 0 bases from V and 8 bases from J, leaving 19 bases between. CDR1 is MGHRA, CDR2 YSYEKL, per germline. TCRdb's table, derived via immunoSEQ multiplex PCR, lists solely in-frame clones and lacks some. The sample holds more than 600 clones, roughly 84% seen once. Specimen: tumor-adjacent normal tissue. The chain has TRBV4-1 and TRBJ1-4; D remains ambiguous. The sequence was collected from a donor aged 40 or over with non-small cell lung cancer. The CDR3 nucleotides are TGCGCCAGCAGCCAAGATGGAAGCGGTTTGGTTCGGGAAAAACTGTTTTTT. Translating it yields CASSQDGSGLVREKLFF.